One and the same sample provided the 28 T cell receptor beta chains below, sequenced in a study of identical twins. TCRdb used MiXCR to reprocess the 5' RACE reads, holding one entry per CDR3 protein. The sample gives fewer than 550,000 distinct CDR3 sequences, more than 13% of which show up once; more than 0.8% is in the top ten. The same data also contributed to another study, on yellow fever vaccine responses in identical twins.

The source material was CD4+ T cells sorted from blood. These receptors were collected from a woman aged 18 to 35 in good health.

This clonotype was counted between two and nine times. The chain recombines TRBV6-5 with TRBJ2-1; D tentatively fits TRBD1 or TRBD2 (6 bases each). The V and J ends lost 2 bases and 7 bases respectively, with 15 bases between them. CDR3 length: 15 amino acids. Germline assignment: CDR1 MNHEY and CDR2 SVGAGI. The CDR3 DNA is TGTGCCAGCAGTTACCCAAGGGGGGCCAGTAATGAGCAGTTCTTC. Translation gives CASSYPRGASNEQFF.

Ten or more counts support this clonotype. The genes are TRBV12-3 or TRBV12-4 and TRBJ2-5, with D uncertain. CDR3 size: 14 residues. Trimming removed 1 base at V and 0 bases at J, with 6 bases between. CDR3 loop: CASSLGAYQETQYF. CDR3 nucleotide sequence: TGTGCCAGCAGTTTAGGGGCCTACCAAGAGACCCAGTACTTC.

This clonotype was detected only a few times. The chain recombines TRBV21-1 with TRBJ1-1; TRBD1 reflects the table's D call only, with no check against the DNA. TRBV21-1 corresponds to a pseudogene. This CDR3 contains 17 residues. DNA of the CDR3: TGTGCCAGCAGCAAAGTTCGGGCAGGGTCGTCGGACACTGAAGCTTTCTTT. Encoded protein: CASSKVRAGSSDTEAFF.

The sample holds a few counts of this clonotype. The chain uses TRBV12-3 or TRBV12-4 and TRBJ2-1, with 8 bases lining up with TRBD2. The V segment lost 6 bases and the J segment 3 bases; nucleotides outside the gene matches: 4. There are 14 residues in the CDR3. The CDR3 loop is CASSRSGIYNEQFF. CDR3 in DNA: TGTGCCAGCAGCCGTAGCGGGATCTACAATGAGCAGTTCTTC.

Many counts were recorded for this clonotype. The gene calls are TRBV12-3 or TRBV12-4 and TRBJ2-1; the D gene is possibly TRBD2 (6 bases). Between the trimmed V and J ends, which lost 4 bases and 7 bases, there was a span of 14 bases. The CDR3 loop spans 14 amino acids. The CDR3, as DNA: TGTGCCAGCAGTTCGGGACTTCAGGCGAATGAGCAGTTCTTC. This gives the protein CASSSGLQANEQFF.

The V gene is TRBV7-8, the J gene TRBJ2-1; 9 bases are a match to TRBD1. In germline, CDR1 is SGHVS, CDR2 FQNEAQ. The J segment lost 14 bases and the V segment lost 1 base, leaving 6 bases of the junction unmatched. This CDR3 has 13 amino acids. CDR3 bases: TGTGCCAGCAGCTTAGATCGGACAGGGGATGAGTTCTTC. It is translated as CASSLDRTGDEFF.

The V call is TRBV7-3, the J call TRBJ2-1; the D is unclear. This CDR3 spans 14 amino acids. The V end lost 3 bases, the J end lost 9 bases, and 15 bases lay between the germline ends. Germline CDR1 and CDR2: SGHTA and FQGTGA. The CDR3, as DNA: TGTGCCAGCAGCTTTAGTGGGTACGTGGGTGAGCAGTTCTTC. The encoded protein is CASSFSGYVGEQFF.

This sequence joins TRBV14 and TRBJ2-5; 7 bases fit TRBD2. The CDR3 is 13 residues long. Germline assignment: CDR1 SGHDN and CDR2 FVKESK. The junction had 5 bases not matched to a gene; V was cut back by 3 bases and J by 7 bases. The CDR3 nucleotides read TGTGCCAGCAGCCAGGCGGGAGTGGCGACCCAGTACTTC. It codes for CASSQAGVATQYF.

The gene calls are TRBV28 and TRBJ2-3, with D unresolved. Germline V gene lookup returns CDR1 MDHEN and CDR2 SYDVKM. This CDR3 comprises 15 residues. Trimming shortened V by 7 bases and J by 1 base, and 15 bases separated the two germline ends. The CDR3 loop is CASIKDRTGTDTQYF. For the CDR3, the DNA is TGTGCCAGCATCAAAGATAGGACGGGCACAGATACGCAGTATTTT.

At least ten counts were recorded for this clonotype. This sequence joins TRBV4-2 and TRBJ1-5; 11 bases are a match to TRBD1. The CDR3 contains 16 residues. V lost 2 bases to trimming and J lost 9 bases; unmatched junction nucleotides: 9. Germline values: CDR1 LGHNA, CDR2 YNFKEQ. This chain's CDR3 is CASSQQGGQGDGPQHF. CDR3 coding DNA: TGTGCCAGCAGCCAACAAGGGGGACAGGGGGATGGGCCCCAGCATTTT.

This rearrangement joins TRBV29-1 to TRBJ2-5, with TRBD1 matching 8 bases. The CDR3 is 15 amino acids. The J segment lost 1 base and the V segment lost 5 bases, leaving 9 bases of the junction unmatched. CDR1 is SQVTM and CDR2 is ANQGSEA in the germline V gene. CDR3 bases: TGCAGCGTTTCCCCACCCGGGACAGGCCAAGAGACCCAGTACTTC. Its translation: CSVSPPGTGQETQYF.

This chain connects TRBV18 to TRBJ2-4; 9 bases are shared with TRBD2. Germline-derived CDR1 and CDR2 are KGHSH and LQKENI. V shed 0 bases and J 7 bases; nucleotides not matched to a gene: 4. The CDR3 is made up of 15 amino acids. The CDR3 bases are TGTGCCAGCTCACCACCGACTAGCGGAGGGAACATTCAGTACTTC. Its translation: CASSPPTSGGNIQYF.

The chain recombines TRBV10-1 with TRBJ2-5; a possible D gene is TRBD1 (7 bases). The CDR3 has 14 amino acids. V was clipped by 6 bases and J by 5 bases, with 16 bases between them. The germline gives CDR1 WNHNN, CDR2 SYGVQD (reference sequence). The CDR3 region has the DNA TGCGCCAGCAGCGCGGGGACACAGGGGGAGACCCAGTACTTC. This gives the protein CASSAGTQGETQYF.

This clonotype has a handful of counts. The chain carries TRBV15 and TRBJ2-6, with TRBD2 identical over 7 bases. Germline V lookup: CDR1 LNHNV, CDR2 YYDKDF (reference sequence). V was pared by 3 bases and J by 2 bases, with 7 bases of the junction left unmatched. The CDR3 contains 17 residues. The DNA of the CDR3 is TGTGCCACCAGCAGTCCTGCCCGGGGGGCTGGGGCCAACGTCCTGACTTTC. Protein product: CATSSPARGAGANVLTF.

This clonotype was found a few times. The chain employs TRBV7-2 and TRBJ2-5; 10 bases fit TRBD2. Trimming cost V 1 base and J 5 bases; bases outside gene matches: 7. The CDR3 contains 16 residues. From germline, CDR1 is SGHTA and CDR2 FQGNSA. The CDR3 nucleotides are TGTGCCAGCAGCTTAGGTCCTAGCGGGGGATCGGAGACCCAGTACTTC. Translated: CASSLGPSGGSETQYF.

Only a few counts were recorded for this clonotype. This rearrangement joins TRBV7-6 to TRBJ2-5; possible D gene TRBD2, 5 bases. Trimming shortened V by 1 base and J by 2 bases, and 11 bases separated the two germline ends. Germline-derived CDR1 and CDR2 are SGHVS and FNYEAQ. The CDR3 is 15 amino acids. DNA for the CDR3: TGTGCCAGCAGCTTAGTCGCGGGTCTACAAGAGACCCAGTACTTC. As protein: CASSLVAGLQETQYF.

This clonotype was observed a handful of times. The CDR3, as DNA: TGCAGTGCTAATTCGGCCCTTAGCTACGAGCAGTACTTC. It encodes CSANSALSYEQYF. The chain carries TRBV20-1 and TRBJ2-7; D unresolved. The CDR3 consists of 13 residues. Germline V CDR1 and CDR2: DFQATT, SNEGSKA (reference sequence). The germline V and J ends were trimmed by 4 bases and 3 bases, with 13 bases remaining between them.

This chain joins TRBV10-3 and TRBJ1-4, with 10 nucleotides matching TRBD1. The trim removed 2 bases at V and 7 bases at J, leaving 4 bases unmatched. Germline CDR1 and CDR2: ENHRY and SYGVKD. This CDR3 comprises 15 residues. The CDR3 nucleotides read TGTGCCATCAGTGAGGACAGGGGGCTTCGTGAAAAACTGTTTTTT. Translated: CAISEDRGLREKLFF.

CDR3 protein: CSARDPKVPGELFF. CDR3 DNA sequence: TGCAGTGCTAGAGATCCGAAGGTCCCCGGGGAGCTGTTTTTT. The chain links TRBV20-1 to TRBJ2-2; D call uncertain. The CDR3 loop spans 14 amino acids. The V end lost 0 bases, the J end lost 6 bases, and 11 bases lay between the germline ends. CDR1 DFQATT and CDR2 SNEGSKA come from the germline V gene (reference sequence).

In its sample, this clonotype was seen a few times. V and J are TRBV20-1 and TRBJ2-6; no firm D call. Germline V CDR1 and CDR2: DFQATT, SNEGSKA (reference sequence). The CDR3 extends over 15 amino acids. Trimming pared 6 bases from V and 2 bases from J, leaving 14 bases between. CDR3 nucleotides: TGCAGTGCCGGCAGAAGGGATGCTGGGGCCAACGTCCTGACTTTC. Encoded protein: CSAGRRDAGANVLTF.

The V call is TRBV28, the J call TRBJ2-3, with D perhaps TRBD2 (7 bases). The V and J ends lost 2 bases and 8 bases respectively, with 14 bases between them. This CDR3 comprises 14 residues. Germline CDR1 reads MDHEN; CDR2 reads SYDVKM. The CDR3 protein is CASSLRGRVGTQYF. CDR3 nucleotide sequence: TGTGCCAGCAGTTTAAGGGGGAGGGTTGGTACGCAGTATTTT.

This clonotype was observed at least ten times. CDR3 coding DNA: TGTGCCAGCACGGACAGGGGTTTAGAGCAGTACTTC. Its translation: CASTDRGLEQYF. The gene calls are TRBV12-3 or TRBV12-4 and TRBJ2-7; 9 positions match TRBD1. V gave up 7 bases and J gave up 7 bases; unmatched junction bases: 5. This CDR3 comprises 12 residues.

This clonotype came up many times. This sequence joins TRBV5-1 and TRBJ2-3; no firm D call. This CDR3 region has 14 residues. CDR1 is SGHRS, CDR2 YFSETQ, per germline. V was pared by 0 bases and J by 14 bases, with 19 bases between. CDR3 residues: CASSLVGSGVVLYF. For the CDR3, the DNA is TGCGCCAGCAGCTTGGTTGGTAGTGGGGTCGTATTGTATTTT.

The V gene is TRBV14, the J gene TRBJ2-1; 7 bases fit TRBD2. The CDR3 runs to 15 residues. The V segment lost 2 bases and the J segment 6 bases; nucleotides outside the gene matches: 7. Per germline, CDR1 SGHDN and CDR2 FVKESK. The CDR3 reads CASSQTAGVGNEQFF. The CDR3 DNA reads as TGTGCCAGCAGCCAAACCGCGGGAGTGGGCAATGAGCAGTTCTTC. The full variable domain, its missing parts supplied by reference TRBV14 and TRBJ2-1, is EAGVTQFPSHSVIEKGQTVTLRCDPISGHDNLYWYRRVMGKEIKFLLHFVKESKQDESGMPNNRFLAERTGGTYSTLKVQPAELEDSGVYFCASSQTAGVGNEQFFGPGTRLTVL.

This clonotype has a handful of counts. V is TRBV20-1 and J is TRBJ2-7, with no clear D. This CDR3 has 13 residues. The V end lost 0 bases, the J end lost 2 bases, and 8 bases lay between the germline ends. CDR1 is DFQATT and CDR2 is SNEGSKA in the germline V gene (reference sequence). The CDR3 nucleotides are TGCAGTGCTAGAGATATGGCAGCCTACGAGCAGTACTTC. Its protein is CSARDMAAYEQYF.

The CDR3 region has the DNA TGTGCCAGCAGCCGGACGGGAGAGCAGTTCTTC. Translating it yields CASSRTGEQFF. The J gene is TRBJ2-1, the V gene TRBV7-2; the D gene is possibly TRBD2 (5 bases). Germline V lookup: CDR1 SGHTA, CDR2 FQGNSA. The CDR3 has 11 amino acids. V shed 5 bases and J shed 10 bases, with 9 bases lying between them.

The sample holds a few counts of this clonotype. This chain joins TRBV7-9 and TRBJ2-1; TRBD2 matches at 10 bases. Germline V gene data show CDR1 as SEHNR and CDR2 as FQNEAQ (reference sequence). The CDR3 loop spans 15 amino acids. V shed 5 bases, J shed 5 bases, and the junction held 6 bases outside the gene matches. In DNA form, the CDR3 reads TGTGCCAGCAGCAATAGCGGGGGGCCCCACAATGAGCAGTTCTTC. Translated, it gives CASSNSGGPHNEQFF.

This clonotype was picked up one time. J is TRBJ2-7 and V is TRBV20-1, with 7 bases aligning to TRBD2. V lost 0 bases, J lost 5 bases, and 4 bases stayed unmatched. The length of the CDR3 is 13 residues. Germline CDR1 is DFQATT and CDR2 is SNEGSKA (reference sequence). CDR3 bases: TGCAGTGCTAGAGAGAGCGGGACTCACGAGCAGTACTTC. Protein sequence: CSARESGTHEQYF.